The present TCR beta chain was sequenced within a study of memory CD4+ T cells and cytomegalovirus serostatus. Whole-study context: Healthy Belgian adult donors included roughly ten CMV-positive and 24 CMV-negative people. Study-level points and caveats: The CMV-associated TCR signature appears largely within the CD4+ memory repertoire.

The sort gate was single viable CD3+CD4+CD8-CD45RO+ cells for memory CD4+ T cells. Positive selection with CD4 microbeads enriched total CD4+ T cells. V was pared by 5 bases and J by 1 base, with 7 bases of the junction left unmatched. Looked up from germline, CDR1 is SQVTM and CDR2 is ANQGSEA. The CDR3 consists of 14 residues. On this clone itself: Its target is not known. The sample carries other DNA sequences with the same CDR3.

How the authors handled the data: Out-of-frame sequences were removed, leaving 2,000,000 or so distinct TCRbeta sequences. Sequencing used immunoSEQ multiplex PCR; TCRdb keeps in-frame clones, though not all of them. That table is the source of V, J and clone size, and D and trimming were worked out from the DNA. The table records about 62,000 clones, about 80% of them present only once. This chain joins TRBV29-1 and TRBJ1-2, with 7 bases matching TRBD1. Sequencing input: memory CD4+ T cells from blood. This clonotype was sampled from an adult in good health and CMV-seropositive. CDR3 amino acids: CSVPGDSFNYGYTF. CDR3 sequence (DNA): TGCAGCGTTCCCGGGGACAGCTTTAACTATGGCTACACCTTC.